This T cell receptor (beta chain) emerged from a study of long-term antiretroviral therapy in people with HIV. Study outcomes and limitations: Repertoires with HIV possessed tighter CDR3 length spans than those of controls. Clones that had undergone expansion before ART dominated the repertoire at all time points.

Researchers ran immunoSEQ v3.0 at survey level. This table comes from immunoSEQ multiplex PCR, and its TCRdb copy is limited to in-frame clones, with some not included. The sample contains approximately 15,000 clones, more than 70% of which appear only once. There were roughly 0.9-11 million cryopreserved PBMC in the samples before DNA extraction. As to this clone: Its target is not known.

Sequencing used unsorted PBMCs, obtained 6.9 years after starting antiretroviral therapy. The sequence came from a man aged 50 or older with HIV.

The CDR3 DNA reads as TGCGCCAGCAGCCCCCGAGGGTGGGAGCAGTTCTTC. This translates into CASSPRGWEQFF. This chain connects TRBV4-1 to TRBJ2-1; tentatively, D is TRBD2 (5 bases). The length of the CDR3 is 12 residues. Germline lookup yields CDR1 MGHRA and CDR2 YSYEKL. V shed 4 bases and J shed 10 bases, with 11 bases lying between them.